This paragraph covers one T cell receptor (beta chain) sequence. The sample originates from a study of shared clonotypes between healthy human individuals. The deep-level immunoSEQ assay was used. Clones were sequenced by immunoSEQ multiplex PCR, and TCRdb holds only the in-frame ones, with some missing. In the table there are millions of clones, just over 90% of which are singletons. Trimming took off 1 base at V and 6 bases at J, with 18 bases between the two ends. The CDR3 spans 16 residues. The germline V gene encodes CDR1 MNHEY and CDR2 SMNVEV (reference sequence). The TCR comes from a man aged 18 to 29 in good health. Some clones in this sample may be carry-over from other donors' samples. Sequences were obtained from naive CD4+ T cells from PBMCs. As for subset: CD45RA+ positively selected. The chain recombines TRBV27 with TRBJ1-2, with D hard to call. The CDR3 is CASSLYPGLFADGYTF. CDR3 nucleotides: TGTGCCAGCAGTTTATATCCGGGCTTGTTCGCTGATGGCTACACCTTC.